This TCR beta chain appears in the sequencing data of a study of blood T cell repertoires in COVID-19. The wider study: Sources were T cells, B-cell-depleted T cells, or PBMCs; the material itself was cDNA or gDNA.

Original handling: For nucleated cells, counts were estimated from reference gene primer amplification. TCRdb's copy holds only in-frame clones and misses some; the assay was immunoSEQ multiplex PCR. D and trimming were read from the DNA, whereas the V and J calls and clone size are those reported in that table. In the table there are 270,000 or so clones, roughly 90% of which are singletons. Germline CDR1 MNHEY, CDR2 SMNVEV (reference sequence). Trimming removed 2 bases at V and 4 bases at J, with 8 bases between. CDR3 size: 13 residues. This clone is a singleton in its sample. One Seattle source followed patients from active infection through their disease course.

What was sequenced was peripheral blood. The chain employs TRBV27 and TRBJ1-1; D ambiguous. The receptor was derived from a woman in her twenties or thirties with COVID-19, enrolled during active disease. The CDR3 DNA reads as TGTGCCAGCAGTTTACTAGTCTTCACTGAAGCTTTCTTT. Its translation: CASSLLVFTEAFF.